This TCR beta chain was documented in a study of blood T cell dynamics during melanoma immunotherapy. General study findings and limits: The study could not tell melanoma-specific clones from general immune activation. Unlike progressors, later disease-control patients had W3 repertoires gaining clonality or diversity.

This clone was observed a single time. Its cognate antigen is unknown. Germline assignment: CDR1 SGHTA and CDR2 FQGNSA. V was cut by 4 bases and J by 5 bases, with 13 bases left in between. The CDR3 loop spans 14 amino acids. Documented time point: pre-treatment baseline. Produced via immunoSEQ multiplex PCR; TCRdb's table is partial and in-frame only. This table holds about 24,000 clones, around 88% found once. The source material was blood, sampled from a patient treated with checkpoint blockade. J is TRBJ2-3 and V is TRBV7-2; D remains ambiguous. This TCR was sampled from a human donor with melanoma. Here the CDR3 DNA reads TGTGCCAGCAGCTCGCGATGGGGTCAAGATACGCAGTATTTT. It codes for CASSSRWGQDTQYF.